Sequencing of this T cell receptor (beta chain) was carried out in a study of T cell responses to AZD1222 COVID-19 vaccine. The wider study: Analyses pooled second doses at about 4 or about 12 weeks. Broader study findings: The study found vaccine-associated CD4 TCRs spanning spike, dominant at 160-218 and 743-854.

Repertoires were generated with immunoSEQ multiplex PCR, while TCRdb's copy carries only in-frame clones and drops some. The sample lists about 200,000 clones, roughly 92% seen once, with roughly 1.3% in the top ten. This CDR3 is 14 amino acids long. Germline lookup yields CDR1 SGHRS and CDR2 YFSETQ. V trimming: 5 bases; J trimming: 5 bases; junction bases outside the gene matches: 8. Worth noting for this clone: Its antigen is as yet unknown.

The origin of this receptor is an adult in good health. The sequences come from peripheral blood, collected on day 0 of AZD1222 vaccination. V gene TRBV5-1 combines with J gene TRBJ2-5, with 8 bases identical to TRBD2. In DNA, the CDR3 is TGCGCCAGCAGTTCCGGGGGGGCAGCGGAGACCCAGTACTTC. This gives the protein CASSSGGAAETQYF.